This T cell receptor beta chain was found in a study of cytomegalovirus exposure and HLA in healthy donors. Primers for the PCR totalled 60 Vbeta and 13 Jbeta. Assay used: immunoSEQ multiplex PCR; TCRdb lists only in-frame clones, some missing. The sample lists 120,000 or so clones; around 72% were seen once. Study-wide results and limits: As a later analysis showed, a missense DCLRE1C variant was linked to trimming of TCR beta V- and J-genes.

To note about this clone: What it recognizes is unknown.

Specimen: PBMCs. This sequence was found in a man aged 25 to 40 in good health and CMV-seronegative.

The CDR3, as DNA: TGCGCCAGCAGCCAGGGGGTGAACTCCTACGAGCAGTACTTC. Its protein product is CASSQGVNSYEQYF. This chain uses TRBV5-1 with TRBJ2-7; 7 bases line up with TRBD1. Germline CDR1 and CDR2: SGHRS and YFSETQ. There are 14 residues in the CDR3. V was pared by 4 bases and J by 0 bases, with 4 bases of the junction left unmatched.